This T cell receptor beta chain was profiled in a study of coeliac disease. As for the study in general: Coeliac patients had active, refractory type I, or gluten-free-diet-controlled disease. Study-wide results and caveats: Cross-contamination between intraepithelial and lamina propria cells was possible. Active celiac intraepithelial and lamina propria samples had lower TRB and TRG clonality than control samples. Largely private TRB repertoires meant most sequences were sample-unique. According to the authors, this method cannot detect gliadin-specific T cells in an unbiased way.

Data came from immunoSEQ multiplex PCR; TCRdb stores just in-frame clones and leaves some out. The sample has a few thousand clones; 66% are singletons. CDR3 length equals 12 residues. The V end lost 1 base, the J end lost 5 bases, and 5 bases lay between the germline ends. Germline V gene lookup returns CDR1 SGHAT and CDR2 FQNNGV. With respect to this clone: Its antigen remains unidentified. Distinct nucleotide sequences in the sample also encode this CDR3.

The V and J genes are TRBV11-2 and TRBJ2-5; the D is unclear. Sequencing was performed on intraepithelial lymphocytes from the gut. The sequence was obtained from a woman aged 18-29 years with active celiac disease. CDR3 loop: CASSLAGETQYF. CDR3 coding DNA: TGTGCCAGCAGCTTAGCCGGGGAGACCCAGTACTTC.